This T cell receptor (beta chain) is drawn from a study of cytomegalovirus exposure and HLA in healthy donors. Regarding the study as a whole: TCR beta chains numbering under 200 were designated cytomegalovirus-associated.

In the PCR, 60 Vbeta and 13 Jbeta primers were used. Per the original methods: A follow-up analysis tallied 86 million or so unique TCR beta chains, roughly 11 million shared. Some clones are missing from TCRdb's copy, which holds only in-frame ones; the method was immunoSEQ multiplex PCR. The DNA was the basis for D and trimming; V, J and clone size are from that table. Here the sample spans about 160,000 clones, 70% to 85% being singletons. With respect to this clone: Antigen: not known.

V lost 2 bases to trimming and J lost 0 bases; unmatched junction nucleotides: 2. The germline gives CDR1 SGHTA, CDR2 FQGNSA. The CDR3 consists of 15 residues. The clonotype was recovered from a man aged 35 to 55 in good health and CMV-seronegative. V and J are TRBV7-2 and TRBJ2-7; TRBD2 matches 9 bases. Sequencing was performed on PBMCs. CDR3 sequence (DNA): TGTGCCAGCAGCTTACGCGGGGGGGTCTCCTACGAGCAGTACTTC. This codes for CASSLRGGVSYEQYF.